This TCR beta chain stems from a study of cytomegalovirus exposure and HLA in healthy donors. The PCR made use of 60 Vbeta and 13 Jbeta primers. Sequenced by immunoSEQ multiplex PCR; TCRdb stores in-frame clones only, minus some. Here the sample spans about 210,000 clones, approximately 81% being singletons. V was trimmed by 0 bases and J by 7 bases, leaving 15 bases between them. CDR1 KGHSH and CDR2 LQKENI come from the germline V gene. The CDR3 runs 16 residues. Study-level points and caveats: Information on immune exposure was restricted to one variable (CMV serostatus).

Of note for this clone: The antigen remains undetermined.

This clonotype was obtained from a man under 40 in good health and CMV-seronegative. The chain joins TRBV18 to TRBJ2-2; the D gene is possibly TRBD1 (5 bases). Sequencing used PBMCs. CDR3 loop: CASSPPGRLTGGELFF. Here the CDR3 DNA reads TGTGCCAGCTCACCACCGGGGCGCCTCACGGGCGGGGAGCTGTTTTTT.